Each of the 26 T cell receptor beta chains below was sequenced from the same sample in a study of technical replicates of blood from a handful of donors. Assay: immunoSEQ multiplex PCR; the TCRdb copy retains only in-frame clones and omits some. The sample includes around 80,000 clones, approximately 94% of them seen just once. Sample: T cells isolated from PBMCs. These receptors were taken from a human donor in good health.

The rearrangement links TRBV19 to TRBJ1-3, with 9 bases matching TRBD1. CDR3 length: 15 residues. J gave up 9 bases and V 5 bases, and 11 bases lay outside the gene matches. Germline V gene data show CDR1 as LNHDA and CDR2 as SQIVND (reference sequence). This chain's CDR3 is CASSLRPGQGITIYF. For the CDR3, the DNA is TGTGCCAGTAGTCTCAGGCCGGGACAGGGTATCACCATATATTTT.

The rearrangement joins TRBV28 to TRBJ2-7, with D possibly being TRBD1 (6 bases). Germline CDR1 is MDHEN and CDR2 is SYDVKM. The CDR3 runs 12 residues. The V end lost 5 bases, the J end lost 4 bases, and 9 bases lay between the germline ends. The CDR3 DNA reads as TGTGCCAGCAGTCTACAGGGTTACGAGCAGTACTTC. Encoded protein: CASSLQGYEQYF.

The rearrangement uses TRBV11-3 and TRBJ2-3; perhaps TRBD1 as D (6 bases). Trimming removed 1 base from V and 2 bases from J, with 13 bases in between. The CDR3 is 16 amino acids. CDR1 SGHNT and CDR2 YENEEA come from the germline V gene. The CDR3 DNA sequence: TGTGCCAGCAGCTTAGCGCAGGGGAAATACACAGATACGCAGTATTTT. Translated: CASSLAQGKYTDTQYF.

This chain joins TRBV28 and TRBJ2-2, with TRBD1 matching 9 bases. V lost 6 bases to trimming and J lost 3 bases; unmatched junction nucleotides: 8. Germline V CDR1 and CDR2: MDHEN, SYDVKM. The CDR3 runs to 16 residues. Written as DNA, the CDR3 is TGTGCCAGCAGAGAGGCCGGGACAGGGCACACCGGGGAGCTGTTTTTT. Protein: CASREAGTGHTGELFF.

The rearrangement uses TRBV19 and TRBJ1-5, with 9 bases that match TRBD1. V lost 6 bases, J lost 7 bases, and 4 bases stayed unmatched. The CDR3 extends over 13 amino acids. Germline V gene lookup returns CDR1 LNHDA and CDR2 SQIVND (reference sequence). The CDR3 bases are TGTGCCAGTAGCAGACAGGGGGAGCAGCCCCAGCATTTT. Its protein is CASSRQGEQPQHF.

The chain links TRBV7-9 to TRBJ2-7, with no clear D. The CDR3 sequence is 12 residues long. In germline, CDR1 is SEHNR, CDR2 FQNEAQ (reference sequence). Trimming took 6 bases from V and 3 from J, leaving 9 bases between them. The CDR3 bases are TGTGCCAGCAGAATGTTAGACTACGAGCAGTACTTC. As protein: CASRMLDYEQYF.

The chain uses TRBV4-1 and TRBJ2-7, with 7 bases aligning to TRBD2. The V and J ends lost 2 bases and 3 bases, in that order; junction bases with no gene match: 10. The CDR3 covers 16 residues. Germline V lookup: CDR1 MGHRA, CDR2 YSYEKL. The CDR3 sequence is CASSQLGVRTSYEQYF. CDR3 nucleotides: TGCGCCAGCAGCCAACTCGGAGTACGGACTAGCTACGAGCAGTACTTC.

This rearrangement joins TRBV19 to TRBJ1-5; D is uncertain. Deletions cut 8 bases from V and 0 bases from J, with 8 bases between. The CDR3 extends over 13 amino acids. The germline gives CDR1 LNHDA, CDR2 SQIVND (reference sequence). The CDR3 reads CASGAYSNQPQHF. CDR3 nucleotides: TGTGCCAGTGGAGCTTATAGCAATCAGCCCCAGCATTTT. Drawing the rest from reference TRBV19 and TRBJ1-5, the complete variable domain is DGGITQSPKYLFRKEGQNVTLSCEQNLNHDAMYWYRQDPGQGLRLIYYSQIVNDFQKGDIAEGYSVSREKKESFPLTVTSAQKNPTAFYLCASGAYSNQPQHFGDGTRLSIL.

CDR3 amino acids: CASSYGGSNQPQHF. CDR3 nucleotides: TGTGCCAGCAGTTACGGCGGGAGTAATCAGCCCCAGCATTTT. The chain recombines TRBV6-5 with TRBJ1-5; D uncertain. The V end lost 2 bases, the J end lost 4 bases, and 9 bases lay between the germline ends. The V gene's germline CDR1 is MNHEY and CDR2 SVGAGI. The CDR3 is 14 residues long.

The rearrangement links TRBV2 to TRBJ2-3; weak D call: TRBD1 (5 bases). From germline, CDR1 is SNHLY and CDR2 FYNNEI. V lost 8 bases and J lost 2, with 17 bases in between. This CDR3 contains 15 residues. The CDR3 sequence is CASGARTLYTDTQYF. The CDR3 bases are TGTGCCAGCGGGGCCAGGACCCTCTACACAGATACGCAGTATTTT.

The V call is TRBV7-9, the J call TRBJ2-7; a weak D match, TRBD1 (5 bases). Trimming took off 1 base at V and 0 bases at J, with 13 bases between the two ends. Germline-derived CDR1 and CDR2 are SEHNR and FQNEAQ (reference sequence). This CDR3 has 16 residues. The CDR3, as DNA: TGTGCCAGCAGCTTAGGTGTGGACATCTTCTCCTACGAGCAGTACTTC. Encoded protein: CASSLGVDIFSYEQYF.

The rearrangement joins TRBV28 to TRBJ1-3; a weak D match, TRBD1 (5 bases). Germline V lookup: CDR1 MDHEN, CDR2 SYDVKM. The V end was cut by 4 bases, the J end by 0 bases, with 10 bases between. The CDR3 sequence is 15 residues long. CDR3 in amino acids: CASSSQVLSGNTIYF. The CDR3 coding sequence is TGTGCCAGCAGTTCACAGGTCCTCTCTGGAAACACCATATATTTT.

The chain employs TRBV4-1 and TRBJ2-1; 10 bases fit TRBD2. CDR1 is MGHRA and CDR2 is YSYEKL in the germline V gene. The CDR3 contains 16 residues. With V trimmed by 1 base and J by 4 bases, 4 bases remained unmatched. CDR3 protein: CASSQAASGRYNEQFF. CDR3 DNA sequence: TGCGCCAGCAGCCAAGCGGCTAGCGGGAGATACAATGAGCAGTTCTTC.

The V call is TRBV5-6, the J call TRBJ2-7; the match to TRBD2 covers 8 bases. Trimming removed 2 bases from V and 2 bases from J; junction bases left unmatched: 3. Germline CDR1 and CDR2: SGHDT and YYEEEE. This CDR3 region has 14 residues. CDR3 residues: CASSFRLAPYEQYF. CDR3 sequence (DNA): TGTGCCAGCAGCTTCAGACTAGCGCCCTACGAGCAGTACTTC.

This chain links TRBV5-1 with TRBJ1-5; D is uncertain. With 0 bases removed from V and 1 base from J, the gap between germline ends came to 8 bases. This CDR3 is built from 15 residues. CDR1 and CDR2 (germline): SGHRS, YFSETQ. The CDR3 protein is CASSLGVGSNQPQHF. The CDR3 bases are TGCGCCAGCAGCTTGGGTGTCGGGAGCAATCAGCCCCAGCATTTT.

The rearrangement uses TRBV6-5 and TRBJ1-1; 7 bases line up with TRBD1. The CDR3 is made up of 16 amino acids. V was clipped by 2 bases and J by 3 bases; unmatched bases: 9. Germline V CDR1 and CDR2: MNHEY, SVGAGI. In nucleotides, the CDR3 is TGTGCCAGCAGTTACAGTCACAGGGGTAAGGACACTGAAGCTTTCTTT. This encodes CASSYSHRGKDTEAFF.

The rearrangement links TRBV7-9 to TRBJ2-7; D is undetermined. The CDR3 has 13 amino acids. Germline values: CDR1 SEHNR, CDR2 FQNEAQ (reference sequence). Trimming left V 1 base short and J 2 bases short, with 6 bases between. CDR3 sequence (DNA): TGTGCCAGCAGCTTAGACAGTACCTACGAGCAGTACTTC. As protein: CASSLDSTYEQYF.

This chain links TRBV18 with TRBJ1-1, with D perhaps TRBD1 (5 bases). Trimming cost V 2 bases and J 10 bases, with 14 bases left between them. Per the germline V gene, CDR1 is KGHSH and CDR2 is LQKENI. The CDR3 is 13 residues long. This chain's CDR3 is CASSPVGQVGAFF. For the CDR3, the DNA is TGTGCCAGCTCACCAGTGGGGCAGGTAGGAGCTTTCTTT.

The V and J genes are TRBV6-4 and TRBJ2-7; 11 nucleotides align to TRBD2. CDR3 length: 14 residues. Per the germline V gene, CDR1 is MRHNA and CDR2 is SNTAGT. V was clipped by 3 bases and J by 3 bases; unmatched bases: 1. The CDR3 loop reads CASSETSGNYEQYF. CDR3 coding DNA: TGTGCCAGCAGTGAGACTAGCGGGAACTACGAGCAGTACTTC.

This clone was found a few times. The V call is TRBV6-6, the J call TRBJ1-4, with TRBD1 as a possible D gene (6 bases). The CDR3 is 14 amino acids. The V gene lost 6 bases and the J gene lost 4 bases, with 12 bases spanning the gap. CDR1 MNHNY and CDR2 SVGAGI come from the germline V gene (reference sequence). The CDR3 here is CASRNQGSNEKLFF. The DNA for the CDR3 is TGTGCCAGCAGAAACCAGGGGAGTAATGAAAAACTGTTTTTT.

The chain carries TRBV27 and TRBJ1-2; 7 bases map to TRBD1. This CDR3 region has 15 residues. The trim removed 5 bases at V and 2 bases at J, leaving 8 bases unmatched. Germline CDR1 is MNHEY and CDR2 is SMNVEV (reference sequence). CDR3: CASSLQGLGNYGYTF. CDR3 bases: TGTGCCAGCAGTCTACAGGGGTTAGGAAACTATGGCTACACCTTC.

The V and J genes are TRBV5-1 and TRBJ2-3; D not resolved. CDR1 is SGHRS, CDR2 YFSETQ, per germline. CDR3 length: 14 amino acids. V lost 1 base to trimming and J lost 0 bases, with 6 bases between them. For the CDR3, the DNA is TGCGCCAGCAGCTTGCAACAGAGCACAGATACGCAGTATTTT. It yields the protein CASSLQQSTDTQYF.

The rearrangement uses TRBV7-2 and TRBJ1-3; maybe TRBD1 (5 bases). The CDR3 loop spans 15 amino acids. Germline CDR1 SGHTA, CDR2 FQGNSA. V was cut by 6 bases and J by 0 bases, with 12 bases left in between. The CDR3 coding sequence is TGTGCCAGCAGTTATAGCGGGGGCTCTGGAAACACCATATATTTT. Its protein product is CASSYSGGSGNTIYF.

The V call is TRBV4-3, the J call TRBJ2-1; 8 nucleotides align to TRBD2. The CDR3 contains 15 residues. The V and J ends lost 1 base and 9 bases, in that order; junction bases with no gene match: 8. Per germline, CDR1 LGHNA and CDR2 YSLEER. CDR3 amino acids: CASSQVDGRAPEQFF. Here the CDR3 DNA reads TGCGCCAGCAGCCAAGTAGACGGGAGGGCCCCTGAGCAGTTCTTC.

V and J are TRBV28 and TRBJ1-4, with D possibly matching TRBD1 (6 bases). The CDR3 contains 14 residues. Between the trimmed V and J ends, which lost 11 bases and 0 bases, there was a span of 13 bases. Germline CDR1 MDHEN, CDR2 SYDVKM. The CDR3 region has the DNA TGTGCCGTCTCGGGGGGGCCAACTAATGAAAAACTGTTTTTT. Its protein is CAVSGGPTNEKLFF.

DNA of the CDR3: TGCGCCAGCAGCCGCGGGACTAGCGGTCCTCAAGAGACCCAGTACTTC. Encoded protein: CASSRGTSGPQETQYF. V and J are TRBV5-1 and TRBJ2-5; 11 bases align to TRBD2. The V gene's germline CDR1 is SGHRS and CDR2 YFSETQ. CDR3 size: 16 residues. The trim removed 4 bases at V and 2 bases at J, leaving 7 bases unmatched.